This T cell receptor (beta chain) originates from a study of blood T cell repertoires in COVID-19 (dated by TCRdb to the early 2020s). Regarding the study in general: Collaborator samples came from the United States, Italy and Spain and covered acute and convalescent phases of COVID-19. Nearly every sample came with metadata listing a de-identified subject ID, COVID-19 status, age in years and sex. The repertoires were made available in a free public database intended to serve as a resource for research on the immune response to SARS-CoV-2. HLA class I and class II types, where available, came from metadata supplied by the sample provider rather than from assay-based typing. The material from the prospective study consisted of cDNA or gDNA derived from T cells, B-cell-depleted T cells, or PBMCs. Subjects who had been exposed to COVID-19, were actively infected with it, or had recovered from it provided the deeply sampled blood TCRbeta repertoires that made up the dataset. The samples were drawn from the first 160 participants of the ongoing ImmuneRACE study and from 950 to 1,500 subjects provided by 6 global collaborators. Overall results and qualifications from the work: Clinical and demographic metadata were provided uncurated, with the amount varying by source and participant.

The junction shows trimming of 5 bases on V and 1 base on J, and the gene matches do not reach 7 bases of it. The germline V gene sets CDR1 to SNHLY and CDR2 to FYNNEI. Its CDR3 holds 15 amino acids, cysteine through phenylalanine. Just the 45-base CDR3 DNA is kept, in frame starting at base 1. Each collaborating institution followed its own protocols to collect whole blood in K2EDTA tubes. For TCRbeta analysis, collaborators shipped samples as frozen whole blood, isolated PBMCs, or DNA extracted from either of those sample types. TCRbeta CDR3 regions were amplified from genomic DNA by means of the immunoSEQ Assay, a bias-controlled multiplex PCR. The authors' analysis ran thus. The number of nucleated cells in each sample was estimated from the amplification of reference gene primers within the assay. Sequence reads were collapsed and filtered to measure the absolute abundance of every unique TCRbeta CDR3 rearrangement. Productive Simpson clonality was computed per sample as the square root of Simpson's diversity index over productive rearrangements. The source is immuneACCESS, and TCRdb retained only in-frame sequences with V and J called. Part of the clones is not carried over; for the studies checked, unresolved V genes explain less than half of this, and the remainder is unexplained. V, J and clone size are those of that table, while D and trimming were read from the DNA. The sample contains 110,000 or so clones, around 87% of them found a single time. The leading ten clones occupy about 29% of the sample.

Comments on this clone: It lacks a known antigen. The input lacks base qualities; no much larger clone sits a single base away.

Here the chain combines TRBV2 and TRBJ2-7; 8 bases in the junction line up with TRBD2. The sample taken for sequencing was peripheral blood. The clonotype comes from a man in his sixties or seventies with active or convalescent COVID-19. The CDR3 amino acid sequence is: CASSIERESSYEQYF. The sequenced DNA is TGTGCCAGCAGTATCGAGCGGGAGTCTTCCTACGAGCAGTACTTC.